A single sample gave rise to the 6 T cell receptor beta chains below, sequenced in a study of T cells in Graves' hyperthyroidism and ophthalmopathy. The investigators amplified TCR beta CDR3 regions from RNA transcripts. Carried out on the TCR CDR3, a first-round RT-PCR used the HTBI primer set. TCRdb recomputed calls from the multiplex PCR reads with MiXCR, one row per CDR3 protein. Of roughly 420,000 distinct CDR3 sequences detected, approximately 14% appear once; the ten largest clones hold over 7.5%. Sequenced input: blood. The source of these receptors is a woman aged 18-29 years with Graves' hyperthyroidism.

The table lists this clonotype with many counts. CDR3 sequence: CASSSSRLDTQYF. The DNA for the CDR3 is TGTGCCAGCAGCTCCTCCCGGTTGGATACGCAGTATTTT. The V gene is TRBV11-3, the J gene TRBJ2-3, with D uncertain. The germline V and J ends were trimmed by 4 bases and 6 bases, with 11 bases remaining between them. Germline assignment: CDR1 SGHNT and CDR2 YENEEA. The CDR3 is made up of 13 amino acids.

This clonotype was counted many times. The CDR3 is CASSLRPRHYGYTF. The CDR3 DNA reads TGTGCCAGCAGTTTACGTCCGAGGCACTATGGCTACACCTTC. The V and J genes are TRBV28 and TRBJ1-2; D not resolved. Germline values: CDR1 MDHEN, CDR2 SYDVKM. This CDR3 region has 14 residues. V was cut by 2 bases and J by 3 bases, with 10 bases left in between.

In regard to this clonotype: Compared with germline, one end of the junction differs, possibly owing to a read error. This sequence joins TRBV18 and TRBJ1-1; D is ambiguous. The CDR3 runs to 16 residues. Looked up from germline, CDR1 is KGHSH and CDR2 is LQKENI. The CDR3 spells CAGSPRRDALNTEAFF. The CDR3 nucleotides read TGTGCCGGCTCACCAAGACGGGATGCACTGAACACTGAAGCTTTCTTT.

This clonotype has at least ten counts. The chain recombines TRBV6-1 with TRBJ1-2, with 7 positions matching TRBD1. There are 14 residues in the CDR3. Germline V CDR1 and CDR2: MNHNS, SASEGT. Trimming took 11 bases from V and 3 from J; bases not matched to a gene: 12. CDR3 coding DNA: TGTGCCCGTGGCCCGGGAGGGGGCGACTATGGCTACACCTTC. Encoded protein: CARGPGGGDYGYTF.

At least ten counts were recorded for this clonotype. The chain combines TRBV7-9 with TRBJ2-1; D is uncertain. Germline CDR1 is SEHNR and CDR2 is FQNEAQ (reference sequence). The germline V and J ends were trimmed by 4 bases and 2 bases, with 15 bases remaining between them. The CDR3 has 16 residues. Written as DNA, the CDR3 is TGTGCCAGCAGCTCGACTGGTCCGCTAGCCTACAATGAGCAGTTCTTC. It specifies CASSSTGPLAYNEQFF.

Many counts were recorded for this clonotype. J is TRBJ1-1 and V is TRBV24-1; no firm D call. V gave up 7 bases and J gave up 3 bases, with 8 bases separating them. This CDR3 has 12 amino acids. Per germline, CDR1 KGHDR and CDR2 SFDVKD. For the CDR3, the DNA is TGTGCCACCAGGAAGGAGGACACTGAAGCTTTCTTT. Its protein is CATRKEDTEAFF.